This TCR beta chain appears in the sequencing data of a study of cytomegalovirus exposure and HLA in healthy donors. Notes on this clone: No antigen is known for it.

Regarding the study as a whole: Despite most TCR sequences being rare, some public TCRs occurred in many donors. The study assumed roughly uniform donor sequencing depth for presence/absence analyses.

Vbeta (60) and Jbeta (13) primers were used in the PCR. Profiling relied on immunoSEQ multiplex PCR, and the TCRdb table lists in-frame clones only, not all of them. Found here are 150,000 to 200,000 clones, roughly 84% of them singletons; the top ten hold about 0.26%. The J segment lost 10 bases and the V segment lost 0 bases, leaving 6 bases of the junction unmatched. The germline gives CDR1 SGHRS, CDR2 YFSETQ. The length of the CDR3 is 13 residues. The material sequenced was PBMCs. The chain couples TRBV5-1 to TRBJ1-2; TRBD1 matches 7 bases. The TCR comes from a boy younger than 18 in good health and CMV-seronegative. This CDR3 reads CASSLGQGGSYTF. CDR3 DNA sequence: TGCGCCAGCAGCTTGGGACAGGGAGGTTCCTACACCTTC.